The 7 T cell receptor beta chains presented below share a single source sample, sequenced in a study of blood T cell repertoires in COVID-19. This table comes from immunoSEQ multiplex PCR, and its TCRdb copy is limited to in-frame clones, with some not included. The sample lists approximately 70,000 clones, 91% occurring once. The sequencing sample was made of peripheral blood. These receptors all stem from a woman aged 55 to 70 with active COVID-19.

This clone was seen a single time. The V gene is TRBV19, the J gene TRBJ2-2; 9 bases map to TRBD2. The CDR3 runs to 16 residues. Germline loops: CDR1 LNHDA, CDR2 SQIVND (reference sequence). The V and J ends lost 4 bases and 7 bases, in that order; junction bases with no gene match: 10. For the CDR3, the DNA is TGTGCCAGTAGTACTGGCGGGAGGGCCGGTTTCGGGGAGCTGTTTTTT. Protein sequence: CASSTGGRAGFGELFF.

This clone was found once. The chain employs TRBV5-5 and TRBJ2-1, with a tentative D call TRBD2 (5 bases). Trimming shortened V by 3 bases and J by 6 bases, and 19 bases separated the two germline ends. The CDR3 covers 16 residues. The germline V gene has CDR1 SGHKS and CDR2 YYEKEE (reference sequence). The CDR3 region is CASSYARGLSPNEQFF. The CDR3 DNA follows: TGTGCCAGCAGCTACGCTCGGGGATTGAGTCCCAATGAGCAGTTCTTC.

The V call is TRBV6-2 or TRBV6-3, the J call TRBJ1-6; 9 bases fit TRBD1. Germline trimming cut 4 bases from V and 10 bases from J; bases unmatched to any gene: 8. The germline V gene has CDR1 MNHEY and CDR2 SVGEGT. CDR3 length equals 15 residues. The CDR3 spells CASSSLGTGRSPLHF. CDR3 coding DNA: TGTGCCAGCAGTTCTCTTGGGACAGGGAGGTCACCCCTCCACTTT.

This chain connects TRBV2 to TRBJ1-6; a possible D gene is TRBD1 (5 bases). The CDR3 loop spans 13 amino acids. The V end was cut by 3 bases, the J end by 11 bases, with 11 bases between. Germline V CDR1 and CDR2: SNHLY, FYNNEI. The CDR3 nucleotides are TGTGCCAGCAGTGAGGGGCAGGGAACACCCCTCCACTTT. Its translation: CASSEGQGTPLHF.

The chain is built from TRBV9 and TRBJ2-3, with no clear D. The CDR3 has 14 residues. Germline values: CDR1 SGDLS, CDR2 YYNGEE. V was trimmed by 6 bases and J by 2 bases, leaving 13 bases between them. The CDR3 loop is CASTLESPTDTQYF. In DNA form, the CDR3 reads TGTGCCAGCACCCTAGAGAGCCCCACAGATACGCAGTATTTT. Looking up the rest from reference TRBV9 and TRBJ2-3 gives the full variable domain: DSGVTQTPKHLITATGQRVTLRCSPRSGDLSVYWYQQSLDQGLQFLIQYYNGEERAKGNILERFSAQQFPDLHSELNLSSLELGDSALYFCASTLESPTDTQYFGPGTRLTVL.

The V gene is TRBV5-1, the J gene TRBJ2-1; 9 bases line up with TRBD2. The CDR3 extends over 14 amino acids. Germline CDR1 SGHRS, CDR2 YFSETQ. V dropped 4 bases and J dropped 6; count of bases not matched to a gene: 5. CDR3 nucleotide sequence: TGCGCCAGCAGCCTGACTAGCGGCCTCAATGAGCAGTTCTTC. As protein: CASSLTSGLNEQFF.

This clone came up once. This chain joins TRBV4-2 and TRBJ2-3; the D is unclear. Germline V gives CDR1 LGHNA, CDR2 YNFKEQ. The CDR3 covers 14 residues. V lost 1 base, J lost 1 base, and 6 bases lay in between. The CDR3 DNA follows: TGTGCCAGCAGCCAAGCCACTGGCACAGATACGCAGTATTTT. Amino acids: CASSQATGTDTQYF.